This T cell receptor (beta chain) is drawn from a study of T cell changes during pregnancy in multiple sclerosis. The length of the CDR3 is 16 residues. V shed 6 bases, J shed 6 bases, and the junction held 13 bases outside the gene matches. Germline CDR1 reads LNHDA; CDR2 reads SQIVND (reference sequence). TCRdb's copy holds only in-frame clones and misses some; the assay was immunoSEQ multiplex PCR. The table shows about 38,000 clones, with about 95% occurring only once. Sequencing used CD4+ T cells from peripheral blood mononuclear cells, obtained in the second trimester of pregnancy. The V and J genes are TRBV19 and TRBJ2-1, with 8 bases identical to TRBD2. The TCR was taken from a female donor with multiple sclerosis, enrolled in a pregnancy study. The CDR3 sequence: CASRHEGSGSGNEQFF. The CDR3 DNA follows: TGTGCCAGTAGACACGAGGGGAGCGGGAGCGGCAATGAGCAGTTCTTC.